The 20 T cell receptor beta chains listed next were all sequenced from one sample in a study of shared clonotypes between healthy human individuals. CD8 cells regarded as naive lacked CD45RO, were positively chosen for CCR7, and omitted terminally differentiated effector memory CD45RA+ cells. TCRdb's table, derived via immunoSEQ multiplex PCR, lists solely in-frame clones and lacks some. The profile shows some 2,000,000 clones, less than 95% of them singletons. The specimen was naive CD8+ T cells sorted from blood. The receptors shown here come from a man younger than 30 in good health.

CDR3 sequence (DNA): TGTGCCAGCAGCGTGCATTCGACAGGAATCTATGGCTACACCTTC. This codes for CASSVHSTGIYGYTF. The chain is built from TRBV9 and TRBJ1-2; D is perhaps TRBD1 (6 bases). The CDR3 is made up of 15 amino acids. The V end was cut by 2 bases, the J end by 4 bases, with 15 bases between. From germline, CDR1 is SGDLS and CDR2 YYNGEE.

V is TRBV10-2 and J is TRBJ2-3; D call uncertain. The CDR3 runs to 11 residues. Between the trimmed V and J ends, which lost 3 bases and 10 bases, there was a span of 8 bases. CDR1 is WSHSY and CDR2 is SAAADI in the germline V gene. CDR3: CASSDEAPQYF. The CDR3 DNA reads as TGCGCCAGCAGTGATGAGGCCCCGCAGTATTTT.

The genes are TRBV27 and TRBJ1-5; unclear D gene. The germline V gene has CDR1 MNHEY and CDR2 SMNVEV (reference sequence). V lost 2 bases to trimming and J lost 6 bases, with 14 bases between them. This CDR3 spans 15 amino acids. CDR3 loop: CASSLQPVAAQPQHF. In nucleotides, the CDR3 is TGTGCCAGCAGTTTACAGCCCGTAGCTGCTCAGCCCCAGCATTTT.

This clone was recorded once. CDR3 coding DNA: TGTGCCAGCAGCTTAAAGCCCCCTGGACAGGGTGAAGCTTTCTTT. The encoded protein is CASSLKPPGQGEAFF. The V call is TRBV7-9, the J call TRBJ1-1, with 8 bases that match TRBD1. J lost 7 bases, V lost 2 bases, and 9 bases had no gene match. The CDR3 spans 15 residues. Per the germline V gene, CDR1 is SEHNR and CDR2 is FQNEAQ (reference sequence). The entire variable domain, with the rest obtained from reference TRBV7-9 and TRBJ1-1, is as follows: DTGVSQNPRHKITKRGQNVTFRCDPISEHNRLYWYRQTLGQGPEFLTYFQNEAQLEKSRLLSDRFSAERPKGSFSTLEIQRTEQGDSAMYLCASSLKPPGQGEAFFGQGTRLTVV.

The gene calls are TRBV28 and TRBJ2-7; 9 positions agree with TRBD1. Germline V gene data show CDR1 as MDHEN and CDR2 as SYDVKM. J lost 5 bases, V lost 6 bases, and 11 bases had no gene match. This CDR3 has 15 amino acids. The DNA for the CDR3 is TGTGCCAGCAGAAGTTCGGGACAGGGTAGTCACGAGCAGTACTTC. It encodes CASRSSGQGSHEQYF.

This chain uses TRBV6-1 with TRBJ2-7; 8 nucleotides line up with TRBD2. This CDR3 has 15 residues. The germline V gene has CDR1 MNHNS and CDR2 SASEGT. After removal of 2 bases from V and 1 base from J, the junction contained 4 bases not matched to a gene. In DNA, the CDR3 is TGTGCCAGCAGTGAATACCGGGGGGGATCCTACGAGCAGTACTTC. Protein sequence: CASSEYRGGSYEQYF.

The chain combines TRBV2 with TRBJ1-5; no reliable D call. V was clipped by 4 bases and J by 3 bases, with 16 bases between them. CDR3 size: 16 residues. Germline lookup yields CDR1 SNHLY and CDR2 FYNNEI. In nucleotides, the CDR3 is TGTGCCAGCAGTGCCCGACTCCAGGATACCAATCAGCCCCAGCATTTT. This codes for CASSARLQDTNQPQHF.

This clone was observed a handful of times. V and J are TRBV5-1 and TRBJ1-2, with D perhaps matching TRBD1 (5 bases). The CDR3 runs 15 residues. Deletions cut 3 bases from V and 2 bases from J, with 14 bases between. Germline V lookup: CDR1 SGHRS, CDR2 YFSETQ. CDR3 in amino acids: CASSYAGTQNYGYTF. As DNA, the CDR3 is TGCGCCAGCAGCTACGCCGGGACGCAGAACTATGGCTACACCTTC.

This sequence joins TRBV11-3 and TRBJ2-1; TRBD2 is a possible D gene (6 bases). The V gene's germline CDR1 is SGHNT and CDR2 YENEEA. Trimming left V 5 bases short and J 6 bases short, with 14 bases between. This CDR3 comprises 14 residues. CDR3 protein: CASSPGGEANEQFF. The CDR3 DNA sequence: TGTGCCAGCAGCCCCGGGGGAGAGGCCAATGAGCAGTTCTTC.

The chain is built from TRBV7-6 and TRBJ2-3; 10 nucleotides agree with TRBD2. The CDR3 spans 15 residues. Germline V gene data show CDR1 as SGHVS and CDR2 as FNYEAQ. The junction had 2 bases not matched to a gene; V was cut back by 4 bases and J by 1 base. The CDR3 here is CASSSGTSGTDTQYF. CDR3 nucleotides: TGTGCCAGCAGCTCCGGGACTAGCGGCACAGATACGCAGTATTTT.

This clone was observed a single time. The J gene is TRBJ1-1, the V gene TRBV19; maybe TRBD1 (6 bases). V lost 6 bases to trimming and J lost 0 bases, with 14 bases between them. Germline V gene sequence: CDR1 LNHDA, CDR2 SQIVND (reference sequence). This CDR3 has 15 amino acids. The CDR3 bases are TGTGCCAGTAGGCATTACGGGACACTGAACACTGAAGCTTTCTTT. This gives the protein CASRHYGTLNTEAFF.

V gene TRBV10-2 combines with J gene TRBJ2-7; 8 bases match TRBD1. The germline CDR1 and CDR2 sequences are WSHSY and SAAADI. The CDR3 is made up of 15 amino acids. J gave up 0 bases and V 0 bases, and 1 base lay outside the gene matches. The CDR3 is CASSESTGGSYEQYF. DNA for the CDR3: TGCGCCAGCAGTGAGTCCACAGGGGGCTCCTACGAGCAGTACTTC.

V and J are TRBV2 and TRBJ2-7; D is unclear. Germline CDR1 reads SNHLY; CDR2 reads FYNNEI. Trimming removed 4 bases at V and 5 bases at J, with 9 bases between. This CDR3 contains 12 residues. Here the CDR3 reads CASSGTRNEQYF. The CDR3 DNA is TGTGCCAGCAGTGGGACCCGCAACGAGCAGTACTTC.

This chain connects TRBV15 to TRBJ2-5, with D tentatively TRBD1 or TRBD2 (6 bases each). The germline gives CDR1 LNHNV, CDR2 YYDKDF (reference sequence). The CDR3 contains 14 residues. V was shortened by 3 bases and J by 5 bases, with 13 bases between the two germline ends. For the CDR3, the DNA is TGTGCCACCAGCAGGGCTCAGGGGAGGGAGACCCAGTACTTC. Translation: CATSRAQGRETQYF.

Of note for this clone: Other DNA sequences from this sample encode an identical CDR3 as well. This sequence joins TRBV9 and TRBJ1-3; TRBD1 is a possible D gene (5 bases). This CDR3 is 15 amino acids long. Looked up from germline, CDR1 is SGDLS and CDR2 is YYNGEE. Trimming left V 0 bases short and J 0 bases short, with 7 bases between. The DNA for the CDR3 is TGTGCCAGCAGCGTAGTGGGGGACTCTGGAAACACCATATATTTT. It yields the protein CASSVVGDSGNTIYF.

This chain uses TRBV10-2 with TRBJ1-5; D uncertain. This CDR3 has 15 amino acids. The V end was cut by 1 base, the J end by 0 bases, with 7 bases between. Germline CDR1 WSHSY, CDR2 SAAADI. The CDR3 loop is CASSEFLDSNQPQHF. The CDR3 bases are TGCGCCAGCAGTGAGTTTCTGGATAGCAATCAGCCCCAGCATTTT.

The chain employs TRBV4-1 and TRBJ1-5, with 7 bases matching TRBD1. V shed 1 base and J 6 bases; nucleotides not matched to a gene: 12. The CDR3 sequence is 17 residues long. Looked up from germline, CDR1 is MGHRA and CDR2 is YSYEKL. The CDR3 spells CASSQVERGRLSQPQHF. CDR3 bases: TGCGCCAGCAGCCAAGTTGAAAGGGGGCGTCTCAGTCAGCCCCAGCATTTT.

This clone has only a few counts. The V call is TRBV2, the J call TRBJ2-7; 13 nucleotides line up with TRBD2. Per germline, CDR1 SNHLY and CDR2 FYNNEI. J was trimmed by 1 base and V by 8 bases; bases with no gene match: 14. The CDR3 extends over 18 amino acids. CDR3 DNA: TGTGCCAGCCGAGTAGGGACTAGCGGGATCCGCCGGTCCTACGAGCAGTACTTC. It codes for CASRVGTSGIRRSYEQYF.

The rearrangement links TRBV9 to TRBJ1-4, with D hard to call. CDR1 SGDLS and CDR2 YYNGEE come from the germline V gene. V lost 4 bases to trimming and J lost 0 bases, with 4 bases between them. The CDR3 extends over 13 amino acids. The CDR3 DNA reads as TGTGCCAGCAGCCCCCCAACTAATGAAAAACTGTTTTTT. This translates into CASSPPTNEKLFF.

The chain has TRBV7-8 and TRBJ2-7; D possibly corresponds to TRBD2 (6 bases). Germline V gene data show CDR1 as SGHVS and CDR2 as FQNEAQ. Trimming left V 2 bases short and J 0 bases short, with 11 bases between. CDR3 size: 15 residues. CDR3: CASSLLRGSSYEQYF. The CDR3 DNA sequence: TGTGCCAGCAGCTTACTCCGGGGGAGCTCCTACGAGCAGTACTTC.